One and the same sample provided the 20 T cell receptor beta chains below, sequenced in a study of persistence of HIV-infected CD4 T cells (dated by TCRdb to 2020 to 2021). The immunoSEQ hsTCRB assay version 4 in survey mode was used to sequence TCRbeta repertoires from genomic DNA. The clones in this table, taken by TCRdb from immuneACCESS, are in-frame only. Not every clone is retained; where verified, under half of the shortfall comes from an unresolved V gene, and the cause of the rest is unknown. The sample contains about 48,000 clones, around 75% of them found a single time. Jointly, the top ten make up about 3% of the sample. Antigens of these TCRs are unknown. Sample treatment or condition, as interpreted from the label and publication: suppressive antiretroviral therapy. Lysates of CMV-infected fibroblasts at about 10 ug/mL were used to stimulate the cells. Memory CD4+ T cells that did not respond, being CD40L-negative, CD69-negative and CD45RO-high, were sorted as memory populations depleted of antigen-responding cells.

The sequences come from CD4+ T cells sorted from PBMCs after roughly 18-hour stimulation, collected from a patient who received antiretroviral therapy. The cell subset or site label of this sample denotes: CD40L-CD69- CD45RO-high memory CD4 T cells not responding to CMV lysate. The receptor source for this set is an adult man with HIV who was CMV-seropositive.

The J gene is TRBJ1-2, the V gene TRBV18, with 9 bases lining up with TRBD1. CDR1 and CDR2 (germline): KGHSH, LQKENI. The CDR3 loop spans 14 amino acids. The V and J ends lost 3 bases and 8 bases, in that order; junction bases with no gene match: 7. The CDR3 loop reads CASSPGTGYLGYTF. The CDR3 region has the DNA TGTGCCAGCTCACCCGGGACAGGGTACCTGGGCTACACCTTC.

The chain recombines TRBV7-8 with TRBJ1-5; D is uncertain. Trimming took 5 bases from V and 2 from J, leaving 7 bases between them. The germline V gene encodes CDR1 SGHVS and CDR2 FQNEAQ. The CDR3 sequence is 13 residues long. The CDR3 DNA follows: TGTGCCAGCAGCCCCCTTGGCAATCAGCCCCAGCATTTT. It codes for CASSPLGNQPQHF.

In this sample, this clone turned up once. The chain carries TRBV5-6 and TRBJ1-6, with D perhaps matching TRBD1 (6 bases). The CDR3 sequence is 15 residues long. V was trimmed by 2 bases and J by 1 base, leaving 7 bases between them. Looked up from germline, CDR1 is SGHDT and CDR2 is YYEEEE. The CDR3 bases are TGTGCCAGCAGCTTAGGGGGATCCTATAATTCACCCCTCCACTTT. Translated: CASSLGGSYNSPLHF.

The chain uses TRBV7-9 and TRBJ2-5, with a possible D match to TRBD2 (6 bases). Germline assignment: CDR1 SEHNR and CDR2 FQNEAQ (reference sequence). V lost 4 bases and J lost 2, with 14 bases in between. The CDR3 spans 15 residues. The DNA of the CDR3 is TGTGCCAGCAGCTCCATCCGGACTACACAAGAGACCCAGTACTTC. Its translation: CASSSIRTTQETQYF.

The rearrangement joins TRBV7-2 to TRBJ1-6, with TRBD1 as a possible D gene (5 bases). Trimming took 3 bases from V and 4 from J, leaving 7 bases between them. CDR3 length: 14 residues. Germline CDR1 reads SGHTA; CDR2 reads FQGNSA. The CDR3 here is CASSFEGYNSPLHF. In nucleotides, the CDR3 is TGTGCCAGCAGCTTTGAGGGGTATAATTCACCCCTCCACTTT.

V gene TRBV3-1 (or the pseudogene TRBV3-2) combines with J gene TRBJ1-1; D is unclear. The CDR3 has 12 residues. CDR1 and CDR2 from the germline V gene are LGHDT and YNNKEL (reference sequence). Deletions cut 4 bases from V and 2 bases from J, with 5 bases between. CDR3 nucleotide sequence: TGTGCCAGCAGCCCTTCCAACACTGAAGCTTTCTTT. This translates into CASSPSNTEAFF.

The chain employs TRBV19 and TRBJ2-4; no firm D call. The CDR3 has 14 residues. Germline values: CDR1 LNHDA, CDR2 SQIVND (reference sequence). Trimming removed 5 bases from V and 3 bases from J, with 11 bases in between. The CDR3 region has the DNA TGTGCCAGTAGTCCCCGTGATTACAAAAACATTCAGTACTTC. The encoded protein is CASSPRDYKNIQYF.

V usage is TRBV11-3 and J usage is TRBJ2-7, with a possible D match to TRBD1 (6 bases). Trimming cost V 3 bases and J 4 bases, with 10 bases left between them. The CDR3 runs to 13 residues. Germline CDR1 and CDR2: SGHNT and YENEEA. CDR3 nucleotide sequence: TGTGCCAGCAGCTTCCTTCAGGGGTACGAGCAGTACTTC. Protein: CASSFLQGYEQYF.

The rearrangement links TRBV7-9 to TRBJ2-7; 8 bases match TRBD2. The length of the CDR3 is 15 residues. V lost 5 bases, J lost 3 bases, and 9 bases stayed unmatched. From germline, CDR1 is SEHNR and CDR2 FQNEAQ (reference sequence). CDR3 sequence: CASSGAEGLGYEQYF. CDR3 sequence (DNA): TGTGCCAGCAGCGGGGCGGAGGGACTAGGCTACGAGCAGTACTTC.

The sample holds one count of this clone. This chain uses TRBV6-1 with TRBJ1-3, with D maybe TRBD1 (5 bases). Germline CDR1 MNHNS, CDR2 SASEGT. This CDR3 spans 15 amino acids. The V end was cut by 3 bases, the J end by 2 bases, with 11 bases between. The CDR3 nucleotides read TGTGCCAGCAGTGATGTCGGCAGGGCTGGAAACACCATATATTTT. Amino acid sequence: CASSDVGRAGNTIYF.

V gene TRBV28 combines with J gene TRBJ2-7; 10 positions agree with TRBD1. The V and J ends lost 3 bases and 3 bases, in that order; junction bases with no gene match: 2. This CDR3 has 14 residues. Germline CDR1 is MDHEN and CDR2 is SYDVKM. CDR3 sequence: CASSLGQGFYEQYF. The DNA for the CDR3 is TGTGCCAGCAGTTTGGGACAGGGGTTCTACGAGCAGTACTTC. The whole variable domain, remainder taken from reference TRBV28 and TRBJ2-7, is DVKVTQSSRYLVKRTGEKVFLECVQDMDHENMFWYRQDPGLGLRLIYFSYDVKMKEKGDIPEGYSVSREKKERFSLILESASTNQTSMYLCASSLGQGFYEQYFGPGTRLTVT.

The chain has TRBV12-5 and TRBJ2-5; D is uncertain. There are 11 residues in the CDR3. The V gene lost 8 bases and the J gene lost 3 bases, with 7 bases spanning the gap. Per the germline V gene, CDR1 is LGHNT and CDR2 is FRNRAP. CDR3 DNA: TGTGCTAGTCAGGCAGAAGAGACCCAGTACTTC. Translating it yields CASQAEETQYF.

The chain employs TRBV7-2 and TRBJ2-7; a weak D match, TRBD1 (5 bases). The CDR3 runs 14 residues. Between the trimmed V and J ends, which lost 6 bases and 4 bases, there was a span of 16 bases. The germline V gene has CDR1 SGHTA and CDR2 FQGNSA. The chain's CDR3 is CASSPTDREYEQYF. The CDR3 DNA follows: TGTGCCAGCAGTCCTACCGACAGAGAATACGAGCAGTACTTC. The whole variable domain, filled in from reference TRBV7-2 and TRBJ2-7, reads GAGVSQSPSNKVTEKGKDVELRCDPISGHTALYWYRQSLGQGLEFLIYFQGNSAPDKSGLPSDRFSAERTGGSVSTLTIQRTQQEDSAVYLCASSPTDREYEQYFGPGTRLTVT.

The genes are TRBV6-2 or TRBV6-3 and TRBJ1-2; D remains ambiguous. This CDR3 is 16 amino acids long. Germline V gene lookup returns CDR1 MNHEY and CDR2 SVGEGT. V was shortened by 0 bases and J by 4 bases, with 15 bases between the two germline ends. The CDR3 DNA is TGTGCCAGCAGTTACTCGGATATAGGGCTCCTCTATGGCTACACCTTC. Its translation is CASSYSDIGLLYGYTF.

This chain joins TRBV30 and TRBJ1-6, with D possibly being TRBD1 (5 bases). The CDR3 has 16 residues. Deletions cut 2 bases from V and 0 bases from J, with 11 bases between. Germline-derived CDR1 and CDR2 are GTSNPN and SVGIG (reference sequence). This chain's CDR3 is CAWSRGSISYNSPLHF. In nucleotides, the CDR3 is TGTGCCTGGAGTAGGGGCAGTATCTCCTATAATTCACCCCTCCACTTT.

The rearrangement joins TRBV3-1 (or the pseudogene TRBV3-2) to TRBJ1-1, with TRBD1 matching 7 bases. The trim removed 5 bases at V and 0 bases at J, leaving 6 bases unmatched. CDR3 length: 15 residues. Germline V gene lookup returns CDR1 LGHDT and CDR2 YNNKEL (reference sequence). The CDR3 reads CASSSGGKVNTEAFF. Here the CDR3 DNA reads TGTGCCAGCAGCTCAGGGGGGAAGGTGAACACTGAAGCTTTCTTT.

This clone was counted a single time. The gene calls are TRBV4-1 and TRBJ1-5, with 8 bases fitting TRBD1. CDR3 length: 16 amino acids. Germline V gene lookup returns CDR1 MGHRA and CDR2 YSYEKL. Trimming cost V 0 bases and J 3 bases; bases outside gene matches: 4. For the CDR3, the DNA is TGCGCCAGCAGCCAAGATAGGGGACAGGCCAATCAGCCCCAGCATTTT. Its translation is CASSQDRGQANQPQHF.

The chain joins TRBV19 to TRBJ1-2; D might be TRBD1 (6 bases). CDR1 and CDR2 from the germline V gene are LNHDA and SQIVND (reference sequence). The CDR3 extends over 15 amino acids. V lost 6 bases to trimming and J lost 2 bases, with 16 bases between them. CDR3: CASRLSRTENYGYTF. CDR3 bases: TGTGCCAGTAGGTTATCTCGGACAGAAAACTATGGCTACACCTTC.

The chain joins TRBV7-3 to TRBJ1-4; no reliable D call. This CDR3 contains 11 residues. The germline V gene has CDR1 SGHTA and CDR2 FQGTGA. V gave up 7 bases and J gave up 8 bases, with 8 bases separating them. Here the CDR3 reads CASTPLEKLFF. CDR3 coding DNA: TGTGCCAGCACTCCCCTGGAAAAACTGTTTTTT. Full variable domain (missing parts from reference TRBV7-3 and TRBJ1-4): GAGVSQTPSNKVTEKGKYVELRCDPISGHTALYWYRQSLGQGPEFLIYFQGTGAADDSGLPNDRFFAVRPEGSVSTLKIQRTERGDSAVYLCASTPLEKLFFGSGTQLSVL.

J is TRBJ2-4 and V is TRBV27; 13 positions match TRBD2. This CDR3 region has 19 residues. The germline V gene has CDR1 MNHEY and CDR2 SMNVEV (reference sequence). V was clipped by 5 bases and J by 2 bases; unmatched bases: 12. The CDR3 DNA follows: TGTGCCAGCAGTCAAAGGACTAGCGGGAGTTGGGGTCCCAAAAACATTCAGTACTTC. Its translation is CASSQRTSGSWGPKNIQYF.